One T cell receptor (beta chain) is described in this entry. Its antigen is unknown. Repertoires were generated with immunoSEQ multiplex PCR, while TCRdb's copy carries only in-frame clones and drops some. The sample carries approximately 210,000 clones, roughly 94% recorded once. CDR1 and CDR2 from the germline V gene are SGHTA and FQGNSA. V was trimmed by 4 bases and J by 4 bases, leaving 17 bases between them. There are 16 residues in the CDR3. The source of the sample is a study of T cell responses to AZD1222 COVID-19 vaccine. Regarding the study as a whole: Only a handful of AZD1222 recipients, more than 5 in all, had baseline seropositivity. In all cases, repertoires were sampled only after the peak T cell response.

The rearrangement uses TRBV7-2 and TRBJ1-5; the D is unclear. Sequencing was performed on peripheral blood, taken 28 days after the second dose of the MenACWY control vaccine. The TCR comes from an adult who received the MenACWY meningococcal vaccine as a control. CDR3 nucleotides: TGTGCCAGCAGCTCTGCCGGTAAAATGGGAAATCAGCCCCAGCATTTT. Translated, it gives CASSSAGKMGNQPQHF.